These 17 T cell receptor beta chains came from one sample sequenced in a study of cytomegalovirus exposure and HLA in healthy donors. PCR was performed using 60 Vbeta and 13 Jbeta primers. Method: immunoSEQ multiplex PCR; TCRdb's copy keeps in-frame clones and lacks some. The repertoire table contains approximately 190,000 clones. The material sequenced was PBMCs. The origin of the receptors is a boy aged 10-17 years in good health and CMV-seronegative.

V usage is TRBV23-1 and J usage is TRBJ1-3; D is perhaps TRBD1 (6 bases). TRBV23-1 is flagged as an ORF with uncertain function. The CDR3 is made up of 17 amino acids. V was shortened by 0 bases and J by 4 bases, with 16 bases between the two germline ends. CDR3 sequence (DNA): TGCGCCAGCAGTCAATCTAAGGGCGGGGGGGGCGGAAACACCATATATTTT. The encoded protein is CASSQSKGGGGGNTIYF.

V usage is TRBV7-8 and J usage is TRBJ2-1, with D possibly being TRBD2 (7 bases). Germline lookup yields CDR1 SGHVS and CDR2 FQNEAQ. CDR3 length: 16 residues. Between the trimmed V and J ends, which lost 2 bases and 6 bases, there was a span of 17 bases. The CDR3: CASSLSWRGPGNEQFF. The CDR3 region has the DNA TGTGCCAGCAGCTTATCATGGCGGGGGCCTGGCAATGAGCAGTTCTTC.

V and J are TRBV4-1 and TRBJ1-1, with 12 positions matching TRBD1. CDR1 is MGHRA, CDR2 YSYEKL, per germline. J gave up 10 bases and V 3 bases, and 6 bases lay outside the gene matches. The CDR3 length is 14 residues. CDR3 in DNA: TGCGCCAGCAGCCACCCGGGACAGGGGGCCCCAGCTTTCTTT. Protein: CASSHPGQGAPAFF.

The rearrangement joins TRBV5-1 to TRBJ1-1; 12 positions agree with TRBD1. The ends lost 6 bases at V and 8 bases at J; junction bases unmatched: 5. The length of the CDR3 is 13 residues. CDR1 is SGHRS and CDR2 is YFSETQ in the germline V gene. CDR3 in DNA: TGCGCCAGCACTCCGGGACAGGGGGCGGAAGCTTTCTTT. Its protein product is CASTPGQGAEAFF.

This CDR3 is CASSSRASDSNQPQHF. In DNA, the CDR3 is TGTGCCAGCAGTTCGAGGGCGTCCGATAGCAATCAGCCCCAGCATTTT. The chain uses TRBV6-5 and TRBJ1-5; D remains unclear. Trimming left V 4 bases short and J 0 bases short, with 13 bases between. Germline V gene lookup returns CDR1 MNHEY and CDR2 SVGAGI. There are 16 residues in the CDR3.

To note about this clone: Its ends do not fully match the called genes, so a read error is possible. This chain connects TRBV6-5 to TRBJ1-3; maybe TRBD1 (5 bases). The CDR3 runs to 16 residues. Germline V gives CDR1 MNHEY, CDR2 SVGAGI. CDR3 region: CASSYGVQGVGNTVYF. The CDR3 coding sequence is TGTGCCAGCAGTTACGGGGTCCAAGGGGTCGGAAACACCGTATATTTT.

The V and J genes are TRBV4-2 and TRBJ2-5, with 8 bases fitting TRBD2. The J call is in doubt because the DNA end fits TRBJ2-7 better. This CDR3 comprises 15 residues. The germline CDR1 and CDR2 sequences are LGHNA and YNFKEQ. CDR3: CASSQERGVTYEQYF. CDR3 coding DNA: TGTGCCAGCAGCCAAGAGCGGGGGGTAACCTACGAGCAGTACTTC.

The rearrangement joins TRBV30 to TRBJ2-5; the D is unclear. Germline CDR1 GTSNPN, CDR2 SVGIG (reference sequence). This CDR3 has 11 residues. V was shortened by 1 base and J by 7 bases, with 7 bases between the two germline ends. The CDR3 DNA follows: TGTGCCTGGAGTGGTCTTCTGACCCAGTACTTC. Protein: CAWSGLLTQYF.

The chain uses TRBV28 and TRBJ1-5; the D gene is possibly TRBD1 (6 bases). V lost 2 bases and J 2 bases, leaving 22 bases between the germline ends. CDR3 length: 19 residues. The germline V gene encodes CDR1 MDHEN and CDR2 SYDVKM. The CDR3 loop is CASSLPSEGGARGNQPQHF. The CDR3 DNA follows: TGTGCCAGCAGTTTACCCTCTGAAGGGGGGGCGCGGGGCAATCAGCCCCAGCATTTT.

The V and J genes are TRBV10-1 and TRBJ2-3, with no clear D. The V end was cut by 3 bases, the J end by 6 bases, with 13 bases between. The CDR3 covers 14 residues. Germline V gene lookup returns CDR1 WNHNN and CDR2 SYGVQD (reference sequence). The CDR3 region is CASSEFALGDTQYF. CDR3 nucleotide sequence: TGCGCCAGCAGTGAATTCGCCCTCGGGGATACGCAGTATTTT.

The chain has TRBV30 and TRBJ2-2; D gene uncertain. Germline CDR1 GTSNPN, CDR2 SVGIG (reference sequence). Trimming shortened V by 4 bases and J by 4 bases, and 10 bases separated the two germline ends. This CDR3 spans 13 amino acids. CDR3 region: CAWTGSSTGELFF. CDR3 bases: TGTGCCTGGACAGGATCGAGCACCGGGGAGCTGTTTTTT.

V and J are TRBV11-2 and TRBJ2-1; 10 bases align to TRBD1. In germline, CDR1 is SGHAT, CDR2 FQNNGV. This CDR3 is built from 15 residues. With V trimmed by 5 bases and J by 5 bases, 6 bases remained unmatched. The CDR3: CASSLRGTGDNEQFF. The CDR3 DNA reads TGTGCCAGCAGCCTCAGGGGGACAGGGGACAATGAGCAGTTCTTC.

The chain is built from TRBV7-9 and TRBJ1-4, with TRBD1 matching over 8 bases. Germline lookup yields CDR1 SEHNR and CDR2 FQNEAQ (reference sequence). The CDR3 extends over 16 amino acids. V trimming: 5 bases; J trimming: 7 bases; junction bases outside the gene matches: 12. The CDR3 DNA reads TGTGCCAGCAGCCCCTCTTCCGGACAGGGCGGTGAAAAACTGTTTTTT. This translates into CASSPSSGQGGEKLFF. Full variable domain (outside the CDR3, taken from reference TRBV7-9 and TRBJ1-4): DTGVSQNPRHKITKRGQNVTFRCDPISEHNRLYWYRQTLGQGPEFLTYFQNEAQLEKSRLLSDRFSAERPKGSFSTLEIQRTEQGDSAMYLCASSPSSGQGGEKLFFGSGTQLSVL.

This chain joins TRBV4-2 and TRBJ2-7; 16 nucleotides align to TRBD2. The length of the CDR3 is 21 residues. Germline values: CDR1 LGHNA, CDR2 YNFKEQ. V was pared by 4 bases and J by 5 bases, with 20 bases of the junction left unmatched. The CDR3 loop reads CASSPGTSGGAWGRAGHEQYF. The CDR3 DNA is TGTGCCAGCAGCCCCGGGACTAGCGGGGGGGCCTGGGGTCGCGCGGGACACGAGCAGTACTTC.

The chain employs TRBV19 and TRBJ2-7; 9 bases are shared with TRBD1. The V segment lost 5 bases and the J segment 3 bases; nucleotides outside the gene matches: 5. Germline V gives CDR1 LNHDA, CDR2 SQIVND (reference sequence). The CDR3 has 14 residues. The chain's CDR3 is CASSATGGGYEQYF. CDR3 in DNA: TGTGCCAGTAGTGCAACAGGGGGCGGCTACGAGCAGTACTTC.

This sequence joins TRBV19 and TRBJ2-3; TRBD1 might be the D (6 bases). The germline CDR1 and CDR2 sequences are LNHDA and SQIVND (reference sequence). This CDR3 comprises 13 residues. The V and J ends lost 9 bases and 4 bases respectively, with 14 bases between them. CDR3 nucleotide sequence: TGTGCCAGCCAGACAGGCCTAGCAGATACGCAGTATTTT. It encodes CASQTGLADTQYF.

J is TRBJ2-2 and V is TRBV28; TRBD2 agrees at 8 bases. Germline loops: CDR1 MDHEN, CDR2 SYDVKM. This CDR3 comprises 16 residues. J was trimmed by 4 bases and V by 6 bases; bases with no gene match: 10. The DNA for the CDR3 is TGTGCCAGCAGCCCGGGGGGGGCGCCACGCACCGGGGAGCTGTTTTTT. Translation gives CASSPGGAPRTGELFF.